One and the same sample provided the 8 T cell receptor beta chains below, sequenced in a study of cytomegalovirus exposure and HLA in healthy donors. TCRdb's copy holds only in-frame clones and misses some; the assay was immunoSEQ multiplex PCR. The data show 35,000 to 50,000 clones, with roughly nine tenths seen just once and 5.5% to 6.5% held by the top ten. The sequencing input was PBMCs. These receptors were obtained from a man aged 18 to 35 in good health and CMV-seronegative.

The chain couples TRBV19 to TRBJ2-5, with D unclear. Germline CDR1 is LNHDA and CDR2 is SQIVND (reference sequence). This CDR3 contains 14 residues. Trimming left V 7 bases short and J 1 base short, with 13 bases between. CDR3 in DNA: TGTGCCAGTACCCCGTTTGGCGGCCAAGAGACCCAGTACTTC. It is translated as CASTPFGGQETQYF.

This chain's CDR3 is CASSPDVRSAYEQYF. The CDR3 DNA is TGTGCCAGCTCACCAGATGTGCGGAGCGCCTACGAGCAGTACTTC. This rearrangement joins TRBV18 to TRBJ2-7, with D unresolved. Looked up from germline, CDR1 is KGHSH and CDR2 is LQKENI. V lost 2 bases and J lost 2, with 13 bases in between. The CDR3 length is 15 residues.

The V and J genes are TRBV6-5 and TRBJ2-1; 7 bases agree with TRBD2. After removal of 2 bases from V and 0 bases from J, the junction contained 4 bases not matched to a gene. CDR1 MNHEY and CDR2 SVGAGI come from the germline V gene. The CDR3 extends over 16 amino acids. CDR3 sequence: CASSYSPGGSYNEQFF. As DNA, the CDR3 is TGTGCCAGCAGTTACAGCCCGGGAGGCTCCTACAATGAGCAGTTCTTC.

This clone is a singleton in its sample. The V call is TRBV2, the J call TRBJ1-2, with 7 positions matching TRBD1. This CDR3 comprises 14 residues. V dropped 6 bases and J dropped 3; count of bases not matched to a gene: 7. Germline V gene lookup returns CDR1 SNHLY and CDR2 FYNNEI. The CDR3 here is CASSLQGEDYGYTF. The CDR3 nucleotides read TGTGCCAGCAGCCTTCAGGGGGAGGACTATGGCTACACCTTC.

The chain combines TRBV2 with TRBJ2-1; 7 bases line up with TRBD1. CDR3 length: 14 amino acids. Per germline, CDR1 SNHLY and CDR2 FYNNEI. V was clipped by 6 bases and J by 6 bases; unmatched bases: 8. The chain's CDR3 is CASREQGPGNEQFF. CDR3 in DNA: TGTGCCAGCAGAGAACAGGGGCCCGGCAATGAGCAGTTCTTC.

In its sample, this clone is medium-sized. The V call is TRBV19, the J call TRBJ2-1; 8 positions agree with TRBD1. This CDR3 has 15 residues. Germline-derived CDR1 and CDR2 are LNHDA and SQIVND (reference sequence). Trimming at V came to 5 bases and at J to 8 bases, leaving 11 bases not matched to a gene. The CDR3 loop reads CASSGVQGAFDEQFF. The CDR3 DNA reads TGTGCCAGTAGTGGAGTTCAGGGGGCTTTTGATGAGCAGTTCTTC.

V gene TRBV7-9 combines with J gene TRBJ2-1; no clear D. The CDR3 contains 17 residues. Trimming cost V 5 bases and J 9 bases, with 26 bases left between them. In germline, CDR1 is SEHNR, CDR2 FQNEAQ (reference sequence). CDR3 DNA: TGTGCCAGCAGCCCCCAAACCCTGAATACAATTTCGATTGAGCAGTTCTTC. Amino acid sequence: CASSPQTLNTISIEQFF.

The chain uses TRBV6-6 and TRBJ2-3; D gene uncertain. Trimming took 6 bases from V and 0 from J, leaving 10 bases between them. The CDR3 has 14 amino acids. The germline gives CDR1 MNHNY, CDR2 SVGAGI (reference sequence). The CDR3 DNA reads as TGTGCCAGCAGAACCCCCTATAGCACAGATACGCAGTATTTT. This codes for CASRTPYSTDTQYF.